The present T cell receptor beta chain was sequenced within a study of response to subunit inactivated influenza vaccine. Study outcomes and limitations: Each seasonal flu vaccination may recruit only limited new T cells, authors suggested.

Germline-derived CDR1 and CDR2 are SGHTA and FQGNSA. After removal of 5 bases from V and 7 bases from J, the junction contained 13 bases not matched to a gene. This CDR3 has 15 residues. Notes on this clonotype: Its antigen is not known.

Using its own MiXCR run on the RT-PCR reads, TCRdb lists one record per CDR3 protein. This sample yields some 800,000 distinct CDR3 sequences, of which 21% are seen a single time; 10% to 13% belongs to the top ten. Specimen: PBMCs from blood, collected roughly 5 days after vaccination. This sequence originates from a man aged 45 to 65 who received an inactivated influenza vaccine. This chain connects TRBV7-2 to TRBJ2-5, with 7 positions matching TRBD2. DNA of the CDR3: TGTGCCAGCAGCCAACGACTAGCAGTATCCGTGACCCAGTACTTC. Translation gives CASSQRLAVSVTQYF.